Each of the 25 T cell receptor beta chains below was sequenced from the same sample in a study of shared clonotypes between healthy human individuals. TCRdb keeps only in-frame clones here, not all; method: immunoSEQ multiplex PCR. The sample lists 2 million to 2.5 million clones; 80% to 95% were seen once. Sequenced material: naive CD4+ T cells from PBMCs. Noted subset: CD45RA+ positively selected. The receptors stem from a man between 18 and 35 years old in good health. Some clones in this sample may be carry-over from other donors' samples.

This chain connects TRBV11-2 to TRBJ2-5, with 8 bases identical to TRBD1. The CDR3 is 13 amino acids. Germline V gene sequence: CDR1 SGHAT, CDR2 FQNNGV. With V trimmed by 8 bases and J by 1 base, 3 bases remained unmatched. The CDR3 nucleotides read TGTGCCAGCTCAGGGGGCCTCCAAGAGACCCAGTACTTC. Its protein is CASSGGLQETQYF. Supplemented by reference TRBV11-2 and TRBJ2-5, the full variable domain reads EAGVAQSPRYKIIEKRQSVAFWCNPISGHATLYWYQQILGQGPKLLIQFQNNGVVDDSQLPKDRFSAERLKGVDSTLKIQPAKLEDSAVYLCASSGGLQETQYFGPGTRLLVL.

CDR3: CASSQGGLYEQYF. The CDR3 nucleotides read TGTGCCAGCAGCCAAGGGGGTTTGTACGAGCAGTACTTC. The V gene is TRBV7-9, the J gene TRBJ2-7, with a tentative D call TRBD1 (6 bases). The CDR3 totals 13 residues. V was clipped by 5 bases and J by 4 bases, with 12 bases between them. CDR1 and CDR2 (germline): SEHNR, FQNEAQ (reference sequence).

J is TRBJ1-5 and V is TRBV13; tentatively, D is TRBD1 (6 bases). This CDR3 contains 14 residues. The V end was cut by 5 bases, the J end by 7 bases, with 15 bases between. Germline assignment: CDR1 PRHDT and CDR2 FYEKMQ (reference sequence). CDR3 in amino acids: CASSAPGGGQPQHF. The DNA of the CDR3 is TGTGCCAGCAGCGCCCCGGGAGGGGGGCAGCCCCAGCATTTT.

Note on this clone: Additional DNA sequences in this sample encode the identical CDR3. The J gene is TRBJ2-3, the V gene TRBV7-3; TRBD2 might be the D (5 bases). This CDR3 has 14 residues. Trimming stripped 5 bases from V and 0 bases from J, with 9 bases between. Germline CDR1 reads SGHTA; CDR2 reads FQGTGA. The CDR3 bases are TGTGCCAGCAGCCTAGCTGGGAGCACAGATACGCAGTATTTT. Translation gives CASSLAGSTDTQYF.

The chain combines TRBV28 with TRBJ1-4; TRBD1 aligns across 10 bases. CDR1 is MDHEN, CDR2 SYDVKM, per germline. This CDR3 has 15 amino acids. Trimming at V came to 6 bases and at J to 8 bases, leaving 9 bases not matched to a gene. Here the CDR3 DNA reads TGTGCCAGCAGAGGACCTAGGACAGGGGGGGAAAAACTGTTTTTT. Amino acid sequence: CASRGPRTGGEKLFF.

The chain links TRBV18 to TRBJ1-1; no definite D call. The CDR3 is 14 amino acids. Germline loops: CDR1 KGHSH, CDR2 LQKENI. Trimming stripped 5 bases from V and 1 base from J, with 11 bases between. CDR3 amino acids: CASSAGSKNTEAFF. The CDR3 nucleotides read TGTGCCAGCTCAGCGGGGAGCAAGAACACTGAAGCTTTCTTT. Variable domain in full (rest from reference TRBV18 and TRBJ1-1): NAGVMQNPRHLVRRRGQEARLRCSPMKGHSHVYWYRQLPEEGLKFMVYLQKENIIDESGMPKERFSAEFPKEGPSILRIQQVVRGDSAAYFCASSAGSKNTEAFFGQGTRLTVV.

The rearrangement joins TRBV27 to TRBJ2-7; 8 bases line up with TRBD1. Germline V gene sequence: CDR1 MNHEY, CDR2 SMNVEV (reference sequence). CDR3 length equals 12 residues. V dropped 9 bases and J dropped 8; count of bases not matched to a gene: 9. CDR3 residues: CASRTGIRKQYF. In DNA, the CDR3 is TGTGCCAGTAGGACAGGGATTAGGAAGCAGTACTTC.

The chain employs TRBV5-1 and TRBJ2-7; a weak D match, TRBD1 (6 bases). The CDR3 has 14 residues. The V gene's germline CDR1 is SGHRS and CDR2 YFSETQ. V shed 1 base and J shed 3 bases, with 11 bases lying between them. CDR3 sequence: CASSLLRDNYEQYF. CDR3 nucleotide sequence: TGCGCCAGCAGCTTGTTAAGGGACAACTACGAGCAGTACTTC.

The chain links TRBV6-5 to TRBJ1-1, with D perhaps matching TRBD1 (5 bases). Trimming shortened V by 0 bases and J by 4 bases, and 12 bases separated the two germline ends. Germline loops: CDR1 MNHEY, CDR2 SVGAGI. There are 15 residues in the CDR3. The CDR3 DNA reads TGTGCCAGCAGTTACTCTGGGGGGAAGGGCACTGAAGCTTTCTTT. It codes for CASSYSGGKGTEAFF.

This clone was seen only a few times. J is TRBJ1-4 and V is TRBV30; D uncertain. V was pared by 5 bases and J by 6 bases, with 7 bases between. The CDR3 contains 11 residues. Per germline, CDR1 GTSNPN and CDR2 SVGIG (reference sequence). CDR3 in amino acids: CAWSFDEKLFF. The DNA for the CDR3 is TGTGCCTGGTCGTTTGATGAAAAACTGTTTTTT.

The genes are TRBV5-1 and TRBJ2-1, with TRBD1 matching 10 bases. CDR3 length: 14 residues. V was pared by 4 bases and J by 5 bases, with 3 bases of the junction left unmatched. Germline V CDR1 and CDR2: SGHRS, YFSETQ. The CDR3 nucleotides are TGCGCCAGCAGCGCCGGGACAGGGGACAATGAGCAGTTCTTC. This sequence encodes CASSAGTGDNEQFF.

The CDR3 sequence: CAISELSEQFF. In nucleotides, the CDR3 is TGTGCCATCAGTGAGTTAAGTGAGCAGTTCTTC. This rearrangement joins TRBV10-3 to TRBJ2-1; D is unresolved. V was clipped by 1 base and J by 9 bases, with 4 bases between them. Germline V gives CDR1 ENHRY, CDR2 SYGVKD. This CDR3 region has 11 residues.

This rearrangement joins TRBV6-5 to TRBJ1-5; the D gene is possibly TRBD1 (5 bases). Trimming cost V 2 bases and J 3 bases, with 14 bases left between them. CDR3 length equals 16 residues. CDR1 MNHEY and CDR2 SVGAGI come from the germline V gene. The CDR3 here is CASSYRTPRVNQPQHF. Written as DNA, the CDR3 is TGTGCCAGCAGTTACAGAACGCCCAGGGTCAATCAGCCCCAGCATTTT.

The V call is TRBV2, the J call TRBJ1-2, with D possibly TRBD1 on 5 matching bases. With 2 bases removed from V and 7 bases from J, the gap between germline ends came to 11 bases. There are 13 residues in the CDR3. Germline CDR1 is SNHLY and CDR2 is FYNNEI. CDR3 DNA sequence: TGTGCCAGCAGTGAACAGGGAGGTGCTGGCTACACCTTC. Protein product: CASSEQGGAGYTF.

This clone was observed once. The chain links TRBV30 to TRBJ2-7, with D perhaps assigned TRBD1 or TRBD2 (5 bases each). Germline V gene sequence: CDR1 GTSNPN, CDR2 SVGIG (reference sequence). The CDR3 is made up of 13 amino acids. The germline V and J ends were trimmed by 3 bases and 7 bases, with 16 bases remaining between them. DNA for the CDR3: TGTGCCTGGAGCGTCCAAGGGGACGGGGAGCAGTACTTC. Its translation is CAWSVQGDGEQYF.

The V and J genes are TRBV27 and TRBJ2-1, with 7 bases lining up with TRBD1. V lost 6 bases, J lost 1 base, and 12 bases stayed unmatched. The CDR3 loop spans 17 amino acids. Germline assignment: CDR1 MNHEY and CDR2 SMNVEV (reference sequence). The CDR3 nucleotides read TGTGCCAGCAGGCGCCAGGGGGAGAGGGGATCCTACAATGAGCAGTTCTTC. It specifies CASRRQGERGSYNEQFF.

The table lists this clone with a few counts. The rearrangement uses TRBV28 and TRBJ1-1; TRBD1 might be the D (6 bases). Per the germline V gene, CDR1 is MDHEN and CDR2 is SYDVKM. The CDR3 length is 12 residues. Trimming stripped 9 bases from V and 5 bases from J, with 13 bases between. For the CDR3, the DNA is TGTGCCAGTAAATTACAGGGAACTGAAGCTTTCTTT. It encodes CASKLQGTEAFF. Drawing the rest from reference TRBV28 and TRBJ1-1, the complete variable domain is DVKVTQSSRYLVKRTGEKVFLECVQDMDHENMFWYRQDPGLGLRLIYFSYDVKMKEKGDIPEGYSVSREKKERFSLILESASTNQTSMYLCASKLQGTEAFFGQGTRLTVV.

The V gene is TRBV30, the J gene TRBJ1-2; 8 bases match TRBD1. Germline CDR1 GTSNPN, CDR2 SVGIG (reference sequence). Trimming took 4 bases from V and 6 from J; bases not matched to a gene: 4. This CDR3 contains 12 residues. Written as DNA, the CDR3 is TGTGCCTGGATTAGACAGGGGAATGGCTACACCTTC. Amino acids: CAWIRQGNGYTF.

J is TRBJ2-7 and V is TRBV9; D not resolved. V was clipped by 2 bases and J by 6 bases, with 15 bases between them. Germline V gene sequence: CDR1 SGDLS, CDR2 YYNGEE. This CDR3 contains 14 residues. The CDR3 loop reads CASSVPPVGGEQYF. The CDR3 DNA follows: TGTGCCAGCAGCGTCCCTCCGGTGGGTGGCGAGCAGTACTTC. The full variable domain, rest sourced from reference TRBV9 and TRBJ2-7, is DSGVTQTPKHLITATGQRVTLRCSPRSGDLSVYWYQQSLDQGLQFLIQYYNGEERAKGNILERFSAQQFPDLHSELNLSSLELGDSALYFCASSVPPVGGEQYFGPGTRLTVT.

The chain links TRBV30 to TRBJ2-5; 9 bases map to TRBD2. CDR1 is GTSNPN, CDR2 SVGIG, per germline (reference sequence). The CDR3 spans 18 residues. Germline trimming cut 4 bases from V and 3 bases from J; bases unmatched to any gene: 18. In DNA, the CDR3 is TGTGCCTGGAACAAAAAACGACCGGGACTAGCTGGGGAAGAGACCCAGTACTTC. Protein product: CAWNKKRPGLAGEETQYF.

The chain has TRBV29-1 and TRBJ1-1; D is unclear. The CDR3 runs 14 residues. Germline assignment: CDR1 SQVTM and CDR2 ANQGSEA. Trimming shortened V by 1 base and J by 1 base, and 10 bases separated the two germline ends. The CDR3 nucleotides are TGCAGCGTTGAAGGAAGGGTCAGGAACACTGAAGCTTTCTTT. This encodes CSVEGRVRNTEAFF.

With respect to this clone: The same CDR3 also results from other DNA sequences found in this sample. This sequence joins TRBV7-9 and TRBJ1-1, with unresolved D. This CDR3 comprises 13 residues. The V end was cut by 3 bases, the J end by 3 bases, with 8 bases between. Germline V lookup: CDR1 SEHNR, CDR2 FQNEAQ (reference sequence). CDR3 DNA sequence: TGTGCCAGCAGCTTTACAGCGGACACTGAAGCTTTCTTT. Its protein product is CASSFTADTEAFF.

CDR3 DNA: TGTGCCATCAGTGGGCGAGCGGGAGGAGGCACAGATACGCAGTATTTT. The encoded protein is CAISGRAGGGTDTQYF. The chain couples TRBV10-3 to TRBJ2-3; TRBD2 agrees at 9 bases. V trimming: 4 bases; J trimming: 1 base; junction bases outside the gene matches: 6. Germline V lookup: CDR1 ENHRY, CDR2 SYGVKD. This CDR3 has 16 residues.

V gene TRBV9 combines with J gene TRBJ1-1; 9 bases are shared with TRBD1. The CDR3 is made up of 13 amino acids. Per the germline V gene, CDR1 is SGDLS and CDR2 is YYNGEE. Trimming took 2 bases from V and 7 from J; bases not matched to a gene: 3. The CDR3 DNA follows: TGTGCCAGCAGCGTCACAGGGGGCGGTGAAGCTTTCTTT. Encoded protein: CASSVTGGGEAFF.

This sequence joins TRBV7-6 and TRBJ2-7; possible D gene TRBD1, 6 bases. This CDR3 has 15 residues. CDR1 and CDR2 (germline): SGHVS, FNYEAQ. Deletions cut 3 bases from V and 0 bases from J, with 12 bases between. CDR3 residues: CASSFRQDPSYEQYF. The CDR3 DNA follows: TGTGCCAGCAGCTTTAGACAGGACCCCTCCTACGAGCAGTACTTC.